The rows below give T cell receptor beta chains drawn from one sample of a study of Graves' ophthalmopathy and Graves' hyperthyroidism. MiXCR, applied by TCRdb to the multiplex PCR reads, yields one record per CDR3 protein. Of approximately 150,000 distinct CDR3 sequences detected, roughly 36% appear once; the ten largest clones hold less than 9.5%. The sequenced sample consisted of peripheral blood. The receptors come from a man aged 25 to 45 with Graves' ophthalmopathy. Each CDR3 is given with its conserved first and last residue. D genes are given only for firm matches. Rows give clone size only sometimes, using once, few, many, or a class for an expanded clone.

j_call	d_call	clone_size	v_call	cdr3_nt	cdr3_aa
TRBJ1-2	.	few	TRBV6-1	TGTGCCAGCAGCCCAAGGGGCTATGGCTACACCTTC	CASSPRGYGYTF
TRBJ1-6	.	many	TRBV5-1	TGCGCCAGCAGCTTGGGAACCAGGGATAATTCACCCCTCCACTTT	CASSLGTRDNSPLHF
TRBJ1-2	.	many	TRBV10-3	TGTGCCATCAGTGACCCCGGTCGACAAGCTAACTATGGCTACACCTTC	CAISDPGRQANYGYTF
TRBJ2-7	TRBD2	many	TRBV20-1	TGCAGTGCTAGAAGTTTAGCGGGAAGAACCTACGAGCAGTACTTC	CSARSLAGRTYEQYF
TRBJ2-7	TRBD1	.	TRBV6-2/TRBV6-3	TGTGCCAGCCTACCAGACAGGGGGCTAAAATGGCCCCCTTACGAGCAGTACTTC	CASLPDRGLKWPPYEQYF
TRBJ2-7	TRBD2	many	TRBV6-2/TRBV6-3	TGTGCCAGCAGTCACCTGGGGACTAGCGGCTTACCACGGGAGCAGTACTTC	CASSHLGTSGLPREQYF
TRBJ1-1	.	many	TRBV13	TGTGCCAGCAGCCGAGGGACCTTGAACACTGAAGCTTTCTTT	CASSRGTLNTEAFF
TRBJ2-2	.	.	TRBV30	TGTGCCTGGGATCCCAACACCGGGGAGCTGTTTTTT	CAWDPNTGELFF
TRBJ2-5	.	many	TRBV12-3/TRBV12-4	TGTGCCAGCAGGAACAGGCTTGGGCAAGAGACCCAGTACTTC	CASRNRLGQETQYF
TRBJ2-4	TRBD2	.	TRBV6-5	TGTGCCAGCAGTTACTTAGCGGGGGCAAACATTCAGTACTTC	CASSYLAGANIQYF